This TCR beta chain comes out of a study of T cell responses to AZD1222 COVID-19 vaccine. Clones were sequenced by immunoSEQ multiplex PCR, and TCRdb holds only the in-frame ones, with some missing. The data contain some 150,000 clones, 70% to 90% of them singletons. Study outcomes and limitations: Just a handful of AZD1222 recipients tested seropositive at baseline. Compared with day 0, the breadth and depth of the Spike-specific TCR repertoire rose significantly after two doses of AZD1222.

As regards this clone: Its antigen is undetermined.

Germline V lookup: CDR1 SEHNR, CDR2 FQNEAQ (reference sequence). CDR3 length equals 17 residues. Trimming cost V 5 bases and J 3 bases; bases outside gene matches: 10. The source is an adult who received the AZD1222 COVID-19 vaccine. This sample comprised peripheral blood, obtained 28 days after the second AZD1222 dose. This chain links TRBV7-9 with TRBJ2-2; TRBD2 matches 9 bases. The CDR3 sequence: CASSLSRGGLDTGELFF. CDR3 DNA sequence: TGTGCCAGCAGCCTCTCGCGGGGGGGCCTGGACACCGGGGAGCTGTTTTTT.